The clone carrying this TCR beta chain was recorded a few times. The authors ran a second PCR of roughly 6 to 12 cycles using a sample-barcoded 5' primer and a J-beta primer mix. TCRdb re-derived calls from the 5' RACE reads in MiXCR, one entry per CDR3 protein. The repertoire holds approximately 580,000 distinct CDR3 sequences, with more than 20% as singletons. The V gene's germline CDR1 is SEHNR and CDR2 FQNEAQ (reference sequence). J gave up 6 bases and V 1 base, and 5 bases lay outside the gene matches. The CDR3 is 15 residues long. The data were obtained in a study of blood T cells in healthy people across ages. This same sample was also part of a study on T cells of mothers and their children. As that study records: cDNA synthesis used all extracted RNA, 1.5 ug per 15 ul.

The sequence was obtained from a boy aged 5-17 years in good health. This chain connects TRBV7-9 to TRBJ2-4, with 8 bases lining up with TRBD2. The sequenced sample consisted of blood. CDR3 coding DNA: TGTGCCAGCAGCTTAGAGGCGGGGGGATCAAACATTCAGTACTTC. Translated: CASSLEAGGSNIQYF.